What follows are 21 T cell receptor beta chains derived from one specimen sequenced in a study of blood T cells in healthy people across ages. The authors ran a second PCR of roughly 6 to 12 cycles using a sample-barcoded 5' primer and a J-beta primer mix. TCRdb re-analysed the 5' RACE reads in MiXCR, keeping a single row per CDR3 protein. The table lists hundreds of thousands of distinct CDR3 sequences, about 28% of them singletons. The sequenced sample was blood. The source is a woman older than 75 in good health.

Ten or more counts support this clonotype. The J gene is TRBJ2-3, the V gene TRBV20-1; D not resolved. CDR1 DFQATT and CDR2 SNEGSKA come from the germline V gene (reference sequence). V lost 2 bases and J lost 0, with 6 bases in between. This CDR3 region has 13 residues. The CDR3 DNA sequence: TGCAGTGCTAGATTCCCTAGCACAGATACGCAGTATTTT. It translates to CSARFPSTDTQYF.

As for this clonotype: This may be a read error, as it is one base from a much larger clone. The rearrangement joins TRBV9 to TRBJ2-6, with 9 bases that match TRBD1. The CDR3 has 19 residues. From germline, CDR1 is SGDLS and CDR2 YYNGEE. For the CDR3, the DNA is TGTGCCAGCAGCATGCCGGTGGACAGGGGTCGCTCTGGGGCCAACGCCCTGACTTTC. Translated, it gives CASSMPVDRGRSGANALTF.

This clonotype was seen repeatedly, ten times or more. The chain recombines TRBV12-3 or TRBV12-4 with TRBJ2-7, with 11 bases matching TRBD1. V was pared by 6 bases and J by 6 bases, with 10 bases of the junction left unmatched. The CDR3 is made up of 15 amino acids. In DNA, the CDR3 is TGTGCCAGCAGCACCGGGACAGGGGGGTTCAGCGAGCAGTACTTC. This sequence encodes CASSTGTGGFSEQYF.

This clonotype showed up many times. The V gene is TRBV4-1, the J gene TRBJ1-4; no clear D. Deletions cut 4 bases from V and 5 bases from J, with 14 bases between. This CDR3 is 15 amino acids long. The V gene's germline CDR1 is MGHRA and CDR2 YSYEKL. Here the CDR3 DNA reads TGCGCCAGCAGCCTCCACGGGAACGGGAATGAAAAACTGTTTTTT. As protein: CASSLHGNGNEKLFF.

The V and J genes are TRBV6-5 and TRBJ2-4; D remains unclear. Trimming shortened V by 4 bases and J by 0 bases, and 10 bases separated the two germline ends. The CDR3 is 15 amino acids. From germline, CDR1 is MNHEY and CDR2 SVGAGI. As DNA, the CDR3 is TGTGCCAGCAGTTCCCCCGGTGGAGCCAAAAACATTCAGTACTTC. Protein: CASSSPGGAKNIQYF.

The chain employs TRBV5-1 and TRBJ2-1, with 8 bases fitting TRBD1. With V trimmed by 3 bases and J by 8 bases, 7 bases remained unmatched. Germline CDR1 and CDR2: SGHRS and YFSETQ. This CDR3 has 14 residues. The CDR3 DNA reads as TGCGCCAGCAGCTCCGGGACAGGAAGCCATGAGCAGTTCTTC. Translating gives CASSSGTGSHEQFF.

This clonotype has ten or more counts. The J gene is TRBJ2-7, the V gene TRBV18; 8 bases are shared with TRBD1. CDR3 length equals 14 residues. V lost 9 bases, J lost 6 bases, and 13 bases stayed unmatched. The germline gives CDR1 KGHSH, CDR2 LQKENI. The CDR3 bases are TGTGCCAGTCACCCGGGACAGGTTCGGACCGAGCAGTACTTC. Its protein product is CASHPGQVRTEQYF.

The sample holds many counts of this clonotype. The V gene is TRBV9, the J gene TRBJ2-7, with TRBD2 matching over 9 bases. The V and J ends lost 4 bases and 2 bases, in that order; junction bases with no gene match: 7. Germline CDR1 is SGDLS and CDR2 is YYNGEE. The CDR3 extends over 15 amino acids. This CDR3 is CASSLLCGGAYEQYF. The CDR3 DNA sequence: TGTGCCAGCAGCCTTCTATGCGGGGGGGCCTACGAGCAGTACTTC. Full variable domain (remainder filled in from reference TRBV9 and TRBJ2-7): DSGVTQTPKHLITATGQRVTLRCSPRSGDLSVYWYQQSLDQGLQFLIQYYNGEERAKGNILERFSAQQFPDLHSELNLSSLELGDSALYFCASSLLCGGAYEQYFGPGTRLTVT.

V gene TRBV4-2 combines with J gene TRBJ1-3; tentatively, D is TRBD1 (6 bases). CDR3 length: 13 residues. CDR1 and CDR2 (germline): LGHNA, YNFKEQ. V lost 11 bases to trimming and J lost 11 bases, with 22 bases between them. CDR3 protein: CAAQGGRGLPIYF. CDR3 in DNA: TGTGCCGCACAGGGAGGAAGGGGTCTCCCCATATATTTT.

In the case of this clonotype: The junction shows a germline mismatch at one end, possibly a read error. DNA of the CDR3: TGCAGTGCTGGAGATCCCCACAGGGGGCTAGGTATCTATGGCTACACCTTC. This codes for CSAGDPHRGLGIYGYTF. The rearrangement joins TRBV20-1 to TRBJ1-2, with TRBD1 matching 9 bases. Germline assignment: CDR1 DFQATT and CDR2 SNEGSKA (reference sequence). The CDR3 length is 17 residues.

This clonotype was detected ten times or more. V gene TRBV3-1 combines with J gene TRBJ2-7; no clear D gene. The germline V and J ends were trimmed by 6 bases and 1 base, with 1 base remaining between them. The CDR3 consists of 10 residues. The germline V gene encodes CDR1 LGHDT and CDR2 YNNKEL (reference sequence). CDR3 residues: CASSSYEQYF. DNA for the CDR3: TGTGCCAGCAGTTCCTACGAGCAGTACTTC.

This clonotype was counted many times. The chain carries TRBV7-3 and TRBJ2-5; 10 bases map to TRBD1. Per the germline V gene, CDR1 is SGHTA and CDR2 is FQGTGA. Trimming at V came to 5 bases and at J to 5 bases, leaving 5 bases not matched to a gene. This CDR3 has 14 residues. CDR3 amino acids: CASSMTGGRETQYF. The DNA for the CDR3 is TGTGCCAGCAGCATGACAGGGGGCAGGGAGACCCAGTACTTC.

This clonotype was seen only a few times. Since a much larger clone is just one base distant, this may be a read error. This CDR3 is CASSSTTDWGEQFF. The CDR3, as DNA: TGTGCCAGCAGCTCGACGACAGATTGGGGTGAGCAGTTCTTC. The J gene is TRBJ2-1, the V gene TRBV7-2; tentatively, D is TRBD1 (5 bases). V lost 4 bases and J lost 9, with 16 bases in between. Germline V lookup: CDR1 SGHTA, CDR2 FQGNSA. The CDR3 totals 14 residues.

A note on this clonotype: The germline gene is not matched at one end of the junction; a read error may be the cause. The chain employs TRBV5-1 and TRBJ2-1, with 10 bases matching TRBD2. CDR3 size: 13 residues. Germline assignment: CDR1 SGHRS and CDR2 YFSETQ. The CDR3 loop reads CASNLETSGLQFF. DNA for the CDR3: TGCGCCAGCAACTTGGAGACTAGCGGGCTCCAGTTCTTC.

This clonotype was counted ten times or more. J is TRBJ2-3 and V is TRBV2; the match to TRBD2 covers 12 bases. J lost 6 bases, V lost 3 bases, and 7 bases had no gene match. There are 16 residues in the CDR3. Germline CDR1 is SNHLY and CDR2 is FYNNEI. Here the CDR3 DNA reads TGTGCCAGCAGTGATCGACTAGCGGGGGTCGGGGATACGCAGTATTTT. Translation gives CASSDRLAGVGDTQYF.

This clonotype was picked up many times. V gene TRBV7-2 combines with J gene TRBJ2-5, with D hard to call. The germline gives CDR1 SGHTA, CDR2 FQGNSA. CDR3 size: 16 residues. The ends were cut back, 2 bases at V and 0 bases at J, with 13 bases in the middle. The CDR3 sequence is CASSLPSRRNQETQYF. CDR3 nucleotide sequence: TGTGCCAGCAGCTTACCTTCCCGGCGAAACCAAGAGACCCAGTACTTC.

This clonotype has just a few counts. A much larger clone is a single base away; this may be a read error. This chain joins TRBV7-9 and TRBJ2-7; D gene unclear. The CDR3 is 12 amino acids. V lost 3 bases, J lost 10 bases, and 13 bases lay in between. Germline CDR1 and CDR2: SEHNR and FQNEAQ (reference sequence). CDR3 region: CASSFKKEAQYF. The CDR3 bases are TGTGCCAGCAGCTTCAAGAAAGAGGCCCAGTACTTC.

This clonotype was seen at least ten times. The chain uses TRBV20-1 and TRBJ2-5; possibly TRBD1 or TRBD2 for D (5 bases each). The CDR3 is made up of 13 amino acids. CDR1 DFQATT and CDR2 SNEGSKA come from the germline V gene (reference sequence). Trimming shortened V by 6 bases and J by 1 base, and 12 bases separated the two germline ends. CDR3 sequence: CSAPGTTQETQYF. The CDR3 DNA reads TGCAGTGCACCCGGGACCACCCAAGAGACCCAGTACTTC.

This clonotype was seen only a few times. A much larger clone differs from this one at a single base, so this may be a read error. V and J are TRBV7-9 and TRBJ2-5; TRBD2 matches 12 bases. The junction had 1 base not matched to a gene; V was cut back by 4 bases and J by 4 bases. The CDR3 extends over 14 amino acids. Germline V lookup: CDR1 SEHNR, CDR2 FQNEAQ (reference sequence). CDR3 protein: CASSWTSGAETQYF. In nucleotides, the CDR3 is TGTGCCAGCAGCTGGACTAGCGGGGCAGAGACCCAGTACTTC.

This clonotype has only a few counts. V and J are TRBV6-5 and TRBJ2-2; D is uncertain. Germline CDR1 MNHEY, CDR2 SVGAGI. This CDR3 contains 14 residues. With 2 bases removed from V and 3 bases from J, the gap between germline ends came to 7 bases. The DNA of the CDR3 is TGTGCCAGCAGTTACGGGCTAGACACCGGGGAGCTGTTTTTT. Its protein is CASSYGLDTGELFF.

This rearrangement joins TRBV2 to TRBJ2-2; D is uncertain. Germline CDR1 reads SNHLY; CDR2 reads FYNNEI. The CDR3 spans 15 residues. The ends were cut back, 5 bases at V and 4 bases at J, with 14 bases in the middle. The CDR3 nucleotides are TGTGCCAGCAGTAGTCTTAGTACGCTCACCGGGGAGCTGTTTTTT. The encoded protein is CASSSLSTLTGELFF.